The T cell receptor beta chain under discussion was sequenced for a study of cytotoxic CD8 clonotypes in ibrutinib-treated CLL. V lost 2 bases and J 6 bases, leaving 10 bases between the germline ends. This CDR3 is built from 13 residues. Germline CDR1 is GTSNPN and CDR2 is SVGIG (reference sequence). The table came from immunoSEQ multiplex PCR; TCRdb's copy has only in-frame clones and leaves some out. The data show 20,000 to 25,000 clones, more than 65% seen once. Points from the study as a whole: Public clonotypes were rare and shrank or held steady on treatment.

Details on this clone: Its antigen remains unknown.

The sequencing here drew on PBMCs, taken after 12 months of ibrutinib treatment. The J gene is TRBJ1-4, the V gene TRBV30; no definite D call. The source is a human donor with chronic lymphocytic leukemia. In DNA form, the CDR3 reads TGTGCCTGGAGTCTGGGTATTGATGAAAAACTGTTTTTT. Its translation: CAWSLGIDEKLFF.